The clone carrying this TCR beta chain was counted at least ten times. The target antigen is unknown. Stable disease denoted Graves' hyperthyroidism without ophthalmopathy progression within 18 months. Using RNA transcripts as the source, TCR beta CDR3 regions were amplified. Carried out on the TCR CDR3, a first-round RT-PCR used the HTBI primer set. TCRdb used MiXCR to reprocess the multiplex PCR reads, holding one entry per CDR3 protein. The data show around 800,000 distinct CDR3 sequences, over 35% seen once. Germline assignment: CDR1 SEHNR and CDR2 FQNEAQ (reference sequence). The V gene lost 7 bases and the J gene lost 10 bases, with 13 bases spanning the gap. This CDR3 spans 11 amino acids. This entry is derived from a study of T cells in Graves' hyperthyroidism and ophthalmopathy. Across the study: Peripheral blood was acquired at first diagnosis, ahead of any therapy whatsoever. Study-wide findings and caveats: Blood also held most thyroid clonotypes expanded beyond 0.001. It was a median roughly 6.5 months before onset that the model predicted ophthalmopathy.

The chain links TRBV7-9 to TRBJ1-1, with D unresolved. This TCR derives from a man younger than 35 with Graves' hyperthyroidism. The sample was blood. The CDR3 loop reads CASKQLMGAFF. Here the CDR3 DNA reads TGTGCCAGCAAACAATTGATGGGAGCTTTCTTT.